This TCR beta chain originates from a study of blood T cell repertoires in COVID-19. TCRdb's copy holds only in-frame clones and misses some; the assay was immunoSEQ multiplex PCR. Of fewer than 450,000 clones detected, over 70% appear once; the ten largest clones hold nearly 6.5%. The CDR3 length is 15 residues. Per the germline V gene, CDR1 is SGHRS and CDR2 is YFSETQ. V was clipped by 4 bases and J by 9 bases, with 21 bases between them. The TCR sequence derives from a woman aged 45-60 years with COVID-19, enrolled during active disease. The sequenced sample consisted of peripheral blood. V and J are TRBV5-1 and TRBJ2-3; a possible D gene is TRBD2 (7 bases). In DNA form, the CDR3 reads TGCGCCAGCAGCCCCGAGAGGGGGGGAGTCCAGACGCAGTATTTT. Translation: CASSPERGGVQTQYF.